This T cell receptor (beta chain) was captured by sequencing in a study of blood T cell repertoires in COVID-19. Background on the study: Whether acute or convalescent, the COVID-19 samples came from the United States, Italy and Spain. T cells, B-cell-depleted T cells, or PBMCs provided the cDNA or gDNA that served as material.

Germline V gives CDR1 MNHNS, CDR2 SASEGT. V was clipped by 1 base and J by 5 bases, with 21 bases between them. The CDR3 contains 18 residues. Per the original data handling: Amplification of reference gene primers was used by the study to estimate nucleated cell counts. The method was immunoSEQ multiplex PCR; TCRdb's version includes in-frame clones alone and lacks a portion of them. The DNA gave D and trimming, while V, J and clone size come from that table. The sample records about 100,000 clones, roughly 85% being singletons. This clone was observed a few times. The sequencing sample was made of peripheral blood. This receptor was obtained from a woman aged 70-85 years with acute or convalescent COVID-19. The chain is built from TRBV6-1 and TRBJ1-5, with a weak D call TRBD1 (5 bases). In DNA, the CDR3 is TGTGCCAGCAGTGAAGAAGTTATAGTGGGGGGATCTGATCAGCCCCAGCATTTT. Translated: CASSEEVIVGGSDQPQHF.